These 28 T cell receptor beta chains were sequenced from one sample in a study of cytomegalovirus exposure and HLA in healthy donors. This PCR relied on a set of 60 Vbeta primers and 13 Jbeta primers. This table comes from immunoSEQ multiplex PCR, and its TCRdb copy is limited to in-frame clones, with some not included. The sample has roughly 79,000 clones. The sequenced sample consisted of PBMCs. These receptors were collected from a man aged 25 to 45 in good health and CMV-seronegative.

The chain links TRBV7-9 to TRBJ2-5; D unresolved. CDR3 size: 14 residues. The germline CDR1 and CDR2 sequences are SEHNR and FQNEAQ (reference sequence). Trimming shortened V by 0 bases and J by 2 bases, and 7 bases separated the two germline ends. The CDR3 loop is CASSLALSQETQYF. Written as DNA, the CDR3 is TGTGCCAGCAGCTTAGCGCTAAGTCAAGAGACCCAGTACTTC. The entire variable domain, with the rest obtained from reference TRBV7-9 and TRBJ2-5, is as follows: DTGVSQNPRHKITKRGQNVTFRCDPISEHNRLYWYRQTLGQGPEFLTYFQNEAQLEKSRLLSDRFSAERPKGSFSTLEIQRTEQGDSAMYLCASSLALSQETQYFGPGTRLLVL.

CDR3 DNA: TGTGCCAGCAGCCCGTCCCACAGCTACGAGCAGTACTTC. Translating it yields CASSPSHSYEQYF. The chain uses TRBV5-6 and TRBJ2-7; unclear D gene. V gave up 4 bases and J gave up 3 bases, with 11 bases separating them. This CDR3 is 13 amino acids long. CDR1 and CDR2 (germline): SGHDT, YYEEEE.

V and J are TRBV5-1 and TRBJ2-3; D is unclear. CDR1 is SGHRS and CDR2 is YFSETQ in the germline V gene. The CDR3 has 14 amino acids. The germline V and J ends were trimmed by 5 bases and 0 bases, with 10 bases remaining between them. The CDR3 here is CASRTGTSTDTQYF. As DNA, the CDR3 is TGCGCCAGCAGGACGGGTACTAGCACAGATACGCAGTATTTT.

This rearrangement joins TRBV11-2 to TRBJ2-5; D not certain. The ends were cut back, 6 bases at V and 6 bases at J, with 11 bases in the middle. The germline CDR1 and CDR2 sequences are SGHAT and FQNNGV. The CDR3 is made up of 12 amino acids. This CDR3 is CASSPSRKTQYF. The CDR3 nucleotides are TGTGCCAGCAGTCCTAGTAGGAAGACCCAGTACTTC.

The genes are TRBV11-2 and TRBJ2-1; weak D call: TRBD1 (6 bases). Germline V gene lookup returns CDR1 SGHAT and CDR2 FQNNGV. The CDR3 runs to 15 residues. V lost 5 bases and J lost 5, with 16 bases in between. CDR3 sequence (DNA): TGTGCCAGCAGCGTAAGCACAGGGTATGACAATGAGCAGTTCTTC. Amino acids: CASSVSTGYDNEQFF.

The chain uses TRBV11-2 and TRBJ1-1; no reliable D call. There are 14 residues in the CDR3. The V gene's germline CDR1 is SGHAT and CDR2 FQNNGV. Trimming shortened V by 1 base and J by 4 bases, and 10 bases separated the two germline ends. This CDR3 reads CASSLAGEATEAFF. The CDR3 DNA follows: TGTGCCAGCAGCTTAGCGGGAGAAGCCACTGAAGCTTTCTTT.

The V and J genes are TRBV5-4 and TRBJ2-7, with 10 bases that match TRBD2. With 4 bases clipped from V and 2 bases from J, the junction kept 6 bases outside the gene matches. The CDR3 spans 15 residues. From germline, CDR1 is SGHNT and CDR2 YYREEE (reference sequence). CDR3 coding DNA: TGTGCCAGCAGCGGGACCGGGACTAGCGCCTACGAGCAGTACTTC. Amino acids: CASSGTGTSAYEQYF.

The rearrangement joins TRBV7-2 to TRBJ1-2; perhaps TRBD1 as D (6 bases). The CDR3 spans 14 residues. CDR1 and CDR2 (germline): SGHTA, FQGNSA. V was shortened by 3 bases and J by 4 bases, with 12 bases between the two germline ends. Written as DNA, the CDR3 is TGTGCCAGCAGCTTGCGGGGGGCCGGCTATGGCTACACCTTC. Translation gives CASSLRGAGYGYTF.

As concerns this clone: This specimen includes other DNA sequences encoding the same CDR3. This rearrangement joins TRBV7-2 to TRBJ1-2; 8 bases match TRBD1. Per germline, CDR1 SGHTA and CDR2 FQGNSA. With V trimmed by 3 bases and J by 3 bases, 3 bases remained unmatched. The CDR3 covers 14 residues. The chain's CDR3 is CASSFLQGDYGYTF. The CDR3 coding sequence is TGTGCCAGCAGCTTCTTACAGGGGGACTATGGCTACACCTTC.

The CDR3 spells CASKPGTGLETQYF. In DNA, the CDR3 is TGTGCCAGCAAACCCGGGACAGGGTTAGAGACCCAGTACTTC. The rearrangement uses TRBV2 and TRBJ2-5; 9 positions match TRBD1. CDR1 and CDR2 from the germline V gene are SNHLY and FYNNEI. Trimming removed 7 bases from V and 4 bases from J; junction bases left unmatched: 7. The CDR3 spans 14 residues.

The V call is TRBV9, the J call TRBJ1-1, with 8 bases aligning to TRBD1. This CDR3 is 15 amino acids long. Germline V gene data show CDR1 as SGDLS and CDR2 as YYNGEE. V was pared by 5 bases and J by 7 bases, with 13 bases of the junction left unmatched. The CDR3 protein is CASSITDRVWSEAFF. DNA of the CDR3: TGTGCCAGCAGTATTACGGACAGGGTGTGGAGTGAAGCTTTCTTT.

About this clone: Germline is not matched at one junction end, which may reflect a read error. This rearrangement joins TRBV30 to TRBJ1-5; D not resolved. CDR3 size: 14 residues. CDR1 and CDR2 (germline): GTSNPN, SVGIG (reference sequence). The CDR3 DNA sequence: TGTGCCTGGGGTGTTTTATCGAGCAATCAGCCCCAGCATTTT. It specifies CAWGVLSSNQPQHF.

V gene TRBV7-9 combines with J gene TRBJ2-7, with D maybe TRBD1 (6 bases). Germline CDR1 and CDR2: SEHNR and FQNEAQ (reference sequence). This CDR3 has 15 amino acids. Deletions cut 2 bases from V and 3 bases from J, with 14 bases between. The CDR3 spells CASSLSWTDIYEQYF. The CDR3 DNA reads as TGTGCCAGCAGCTTATCGTGGACAGATATCTACGAGCAGTACTTC.

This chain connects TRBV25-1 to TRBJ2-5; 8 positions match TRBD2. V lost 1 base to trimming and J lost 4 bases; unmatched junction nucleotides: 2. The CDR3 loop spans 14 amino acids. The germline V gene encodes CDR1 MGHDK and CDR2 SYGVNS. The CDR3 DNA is TGTGCCAGCAGTGAATCGGGGGGGCGAGAGACCCAGTACTTC. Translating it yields CASSESGGRETQYF.

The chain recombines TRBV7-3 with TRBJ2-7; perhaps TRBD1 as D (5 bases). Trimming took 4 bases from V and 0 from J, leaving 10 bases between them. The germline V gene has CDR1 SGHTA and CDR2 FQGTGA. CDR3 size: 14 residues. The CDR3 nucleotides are TGTGCCAGCAGCTCGGACACCCCCTCCTACGAGCAGTACTTC. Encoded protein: CASSSDTPSYEQYF.

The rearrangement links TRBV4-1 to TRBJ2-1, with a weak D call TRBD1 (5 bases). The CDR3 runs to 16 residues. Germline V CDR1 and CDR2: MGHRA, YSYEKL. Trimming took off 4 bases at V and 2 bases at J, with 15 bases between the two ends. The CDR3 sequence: CASSRPDSFPYNEQFF. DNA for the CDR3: TGCGCCAGCAGCCGACCAGACAGTTTCCCCTACAATGAGCAGTTCTTC.

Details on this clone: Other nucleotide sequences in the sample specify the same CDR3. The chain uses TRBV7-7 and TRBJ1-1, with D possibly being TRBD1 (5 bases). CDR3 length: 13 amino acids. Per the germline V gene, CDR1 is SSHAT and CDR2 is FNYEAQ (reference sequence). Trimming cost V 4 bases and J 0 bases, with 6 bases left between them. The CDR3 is CASSSQVNTEAFF. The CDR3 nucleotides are TGTGCCAGCAGCTCACAGGTGAACACTGAAGCTTTCTTT. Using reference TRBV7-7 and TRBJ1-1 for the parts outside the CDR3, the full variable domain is GAGVSQSPRYKVTKRGQDVTLRCDPISSHATLYWYQQALGQGPEFLTYFNYEAQPDKSGLPSDRFSAERPEGSISTLTIQRTEQRDSAMYRCASSSQVNTEAFFGQGTRLTVV.

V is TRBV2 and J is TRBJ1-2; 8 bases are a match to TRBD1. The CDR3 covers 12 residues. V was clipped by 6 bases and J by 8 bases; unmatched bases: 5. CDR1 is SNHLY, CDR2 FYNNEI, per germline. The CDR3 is CASRGQDQGYTF. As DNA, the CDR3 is TGTGCCAGCAGGGGACAGGATCAGGGCTACACCTTC. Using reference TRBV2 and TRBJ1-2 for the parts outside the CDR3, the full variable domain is EPEVTQTPSHQVTQMGQEVILRCVPISNHLYFYWYRQILGQKVEFLVSFYNNEISEKSEIFDDQFSVERPDGSNFTLKIRSTKLEDSAMYFCASRGQDQGYTFGSGTRLTVV.

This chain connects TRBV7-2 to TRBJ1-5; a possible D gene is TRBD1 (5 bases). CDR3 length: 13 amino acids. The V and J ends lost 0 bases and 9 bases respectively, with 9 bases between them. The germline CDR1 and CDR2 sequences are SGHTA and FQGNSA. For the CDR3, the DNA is TGTGCCAGCAGCTTAGCGGACATATCGCCCCAGCATTTT. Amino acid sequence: CASSLADISPQHF.

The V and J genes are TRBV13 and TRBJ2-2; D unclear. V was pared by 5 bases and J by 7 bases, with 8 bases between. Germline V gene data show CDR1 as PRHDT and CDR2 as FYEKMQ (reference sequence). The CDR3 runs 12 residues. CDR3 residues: CASSVTGGELFF. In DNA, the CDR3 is TGTGCCAGCAGCGTTACCGGCGGGGAGCTGTTTTTT. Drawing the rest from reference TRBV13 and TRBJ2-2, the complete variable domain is AAGVIQSPRHLIKEKRETATLKCYPIPRHDTVYWYQQGPGQDPQFLISFYEKMQSDKGSIPDRFSAQQFSDYHSELNMSSLELGDSALYFCASSVTGGELFFGEGSRLTVL.

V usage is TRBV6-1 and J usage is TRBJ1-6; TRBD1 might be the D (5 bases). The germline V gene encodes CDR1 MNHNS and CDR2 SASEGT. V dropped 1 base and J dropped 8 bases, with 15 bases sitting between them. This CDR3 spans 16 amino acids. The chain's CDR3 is CASSEEPHGGYSPLHF. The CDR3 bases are TGTGCCAGCAGTGAAGAACCCCATGGGGGGTATTCACCCCTCCACTTT.

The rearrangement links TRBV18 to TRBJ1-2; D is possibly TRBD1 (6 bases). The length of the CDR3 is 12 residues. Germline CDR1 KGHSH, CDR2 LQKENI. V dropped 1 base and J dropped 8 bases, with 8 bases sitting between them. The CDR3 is CASSPQGGGYTF. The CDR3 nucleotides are TGTGCCAGCTCACCACAAGGGGGAGGCTACACCTTC.

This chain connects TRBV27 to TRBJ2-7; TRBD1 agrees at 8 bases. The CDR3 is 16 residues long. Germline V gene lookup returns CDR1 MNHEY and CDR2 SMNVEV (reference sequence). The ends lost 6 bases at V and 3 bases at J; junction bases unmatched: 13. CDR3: CASRRSAGQGFYEQYF. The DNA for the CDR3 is TGTGCCAGCAGACGCTCCGCCGGACAGGGATTCTACGAGCAGTACTTC.

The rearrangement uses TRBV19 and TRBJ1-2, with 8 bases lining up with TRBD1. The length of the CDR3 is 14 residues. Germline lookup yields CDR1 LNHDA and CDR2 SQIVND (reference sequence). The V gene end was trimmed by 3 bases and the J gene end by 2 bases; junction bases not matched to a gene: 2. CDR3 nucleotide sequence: TGTGCCAGTAGTATGAGGACAGGGAACTATGGCTACACCTTC. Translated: CASSMRTGNYGYTF.

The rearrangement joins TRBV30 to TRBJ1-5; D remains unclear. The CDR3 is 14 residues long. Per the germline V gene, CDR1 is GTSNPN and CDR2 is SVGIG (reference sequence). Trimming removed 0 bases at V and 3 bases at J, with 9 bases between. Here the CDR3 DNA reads TGTGCCTGGAGTGTCTCCCTTATCAATCAGCCCCAGCATTTT. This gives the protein CAWSVSLINQPQHF.

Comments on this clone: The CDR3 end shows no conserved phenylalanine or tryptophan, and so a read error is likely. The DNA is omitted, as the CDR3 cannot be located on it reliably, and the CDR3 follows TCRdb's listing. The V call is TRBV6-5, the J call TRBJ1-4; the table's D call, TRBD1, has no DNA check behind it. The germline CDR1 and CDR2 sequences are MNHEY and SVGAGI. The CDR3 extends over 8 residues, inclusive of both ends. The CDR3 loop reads CASNNTGS.

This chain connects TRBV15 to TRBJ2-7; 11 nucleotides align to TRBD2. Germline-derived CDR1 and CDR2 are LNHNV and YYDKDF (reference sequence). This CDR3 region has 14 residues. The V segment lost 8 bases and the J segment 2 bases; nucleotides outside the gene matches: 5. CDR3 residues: CATAETSGAYEQYF. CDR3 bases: TGTGCCACCGCTGAGACTAGCGGGGCCTACGAGCAGTACTTC.

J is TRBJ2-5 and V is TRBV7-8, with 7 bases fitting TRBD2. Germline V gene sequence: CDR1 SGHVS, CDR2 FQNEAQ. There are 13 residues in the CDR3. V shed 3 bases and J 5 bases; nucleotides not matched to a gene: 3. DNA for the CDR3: TGTGCCAGCAGCTTTGGGGAGGGGGAGACCCAGTACTTC. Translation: CASSFGEGETQYF.